This T cell receptor (beta chain) was sequenced during a study of HIV-infected children after antiretroviral therapy interruption. Background on the study: Most participating children were previously exposed to EBV and CMV. Interruption-arm samples span weeks 0, 12, interruption end (24 or 48), and about 3 years post-study.

A 3' RACE protocol on RNA, with unique molecular identifiers, produced the TCR library. TCRdb re-called the 3' RACE reads with MiXCR, one entry per CDR3 protein. This table has more than 35,000 distinct CDR3 sequences, approximately 7% appearing once. The treatment was: PENTA 11 planned treatment interruption arm or continuous ART arm. At least 24 weeks of at least three-drug ART, in children 2 to 15 years. Naive CD4+ CD45RA+ CD45RO- T cells were sorted from thawed PBMCs. After removal of 0 bases from V and 2 bases from J, the junction contained 4 bases not matched to a gene. Germline V gene sequence: CDR1 DFQATT, CDR2 SNEGSKA (reference sequence). CDR3 length: 16 residues. This clonotype has ten or more counts.

The sequence was collected from a pool of human donors with HIV. The specimen comprised CD45RA+ CD4+ T cells from PBMCs, pooled from several time points, sampled from a donor given antiretroviral therapy, either interrupted or continuous. Subset: naive CD4+ CD45RA+ CD45RO- T cells. The chain couples TRBV20-1 to TRBJ2-1; 10 bases are a match to TRBD2. CDR3 in amino acids: CSARDERGGPYNEQFF. The CDR3 nucleotides read TGCAGTGCTAGAGACGAGCGGGGGGGCCCCTACAATGAGCAGTTCTTC.